This T cell receptor beta chain was sequenced during a study of blood T cell repertoires in COVID-19. Study in general: From the United States, Italy and Spain came samples of acute and convalescent COVID-19.

The method was immunoSEQ multiplex PCR; TCRdb's version includes in-frame clones alone and lacks a portion of them. The table records 150,000 or so clones, around 85% of them present only once. The ends were cut back, 5 bases at V and 0 bases at J, with 16 bases in the middle. The germline V gene encodes CDR1 SEHNR and CDR2 FQNEAQ (reference sequence). The length of the CDR3 is 16 residues. Sequenced sample: peripheral blood. This chain links TRBV7-9 with TRBJ1-1; D is unresolved. This TCR was recovered from a woman of 80 years or more with acute or convalescent COVID-19. The CDR3: CASSPLPHGVNTEAFF. As DNA, the CDR3 is TGTGCCAGCAGCCCACTTCCTCACGGAGTGAACACTGAAGCTTTCTTT.